This TCR beta chain was found in a study of T cell changes during pregnancy in multiple sclerosis. Method: immunoSEQ multiplex PCR; TCRdb's copy keeps in-frame clones and lacks some. The sample consists of 35,000 to 45,000 clones, over 80% of them appearing once. What was sequenced was peripheral blood. The clonotype was recovered from a female donor with multiple sclerosis, enrolled in a pregnancy study.

The CDR3 DNA reads as TGCAGTGTACAGCTTGGGACCCAGTACTTC. This codes for CSVQLGTQYF. The rearrangement joins TRBV20-1 to TRBJ2-5, with D unresolved. The CDR3 loop spans 10 amino acids. The V end was cut by 7 bases, the J end by 7 bases, with 10 bases between. The V gene's germline CDR1 is DFQATT and CDR2 SNEGSKA (reference sequence).